This paragraph covers one T cell receptor beta chain sequence. At one of its ends the junction is not consistent with the germline gene, which may arise from a read error. The source of the sample is a study of identical twins. A single record per CDR3 protein comes from TCRdb applying MiXCR to the 5' RACE reads. The table records more than 1.5 million distinct CDR3 sequences, less than 40% of them present only once. This sequence was found in a newborn girl in good health. Sequencing was carried out using cord blood.

The CDR3 DNA is TGCGCCAGCAGCCAACCCCGTCGGGGGACAGATACGCGGTATTTT. Amino acid sequence: CASSQPRRGTDTRYF. The genes are TRBV4-1 and TRBJ2-3; a weak D match, TRBD1 (7 bases). This CDR3 is 15 amino acids long. Germline assignment: CDR1 MGHRA and CDR2 YSYEKL.